This is a list of T cell receptor beta chains from one sample in a study of blood T cell repertoires in COVID-19. The repertoire was sequenced with immunoSEQ multiplex PCR; TCRdb's copy has only in-frame clones and lacks some. Among about 180,000 clones listed, around 85% were seen once. Sequenced sample: PBMCs or T cells enriched from blood (not recorded which). Receptors originate from a man aged 40-49 years who had recovered from COVID-19. CDR3s leave out the opening cysteine and the closing phenylalanine or tryptophan. The order of the fields is V gene, D gene, J gene, CDR3 protein. A D gene is named only where the DNA matches it firmly.

V: TRBV4-1
D: .
J: TRBJ2-5
CDR3: ASSQGAGIETQY

V: TRBV7-6
D: TRBD1
J: TRBJ2-3
CDR3: ASSLAVRGGPDTQY

V: TRBV19
D: .
J: TRBJ1-5
CDR3: ASIEGGREMEPQH

V: TRBV4-1
D: .
J: TRBJ2-5
CDR3: ASSQDNHAETQY

V: TRBV28
D: .
J: TRBJ2-7
CDR3: ASLRAGNPAREQY

V: TRBV5-1
D: TRBD2
J: TRBJ2-5
CDR3: ASSSQLRRTSGNRETQY

V: TRBV7-3
D: TRBD1
J: TRBJ2-7
CDR3: ASSLRGGQGDEQY

V: TRBV24-1
D: TRBD1
J: TRBJ1-2
CDR3: ATSDSGQERGYT

V: TRBV6-5
D: TRBD1
J: TRBJ2-1
CDR3: ASGQGTHEQF

V: TRBV27
D: TRBD1
J: TRBJ1-5
CDR3: ASSTGSAQPQH

V: TRBV30
D: .
J: TRBJ2-5
CDR3: AWSVSGFGEKTQY

V: TRBV25-1
D: .
J: TRBJ1-4
CDR3: ASSEKWSFNEKLF